Presented here are 16 T cell receptor beta chains from one specimen sequenced in a study of response to subunit inactivated influenza vaccine. TCRdb passed the RT-PCR reads through MiXCR, listing each CDR3 protein once. The sample yields 610,000 or so distinct CDR3 sequences, about 14% seen once. Sample: PBMCs from blood, taken roughly 13 days after vaccination. The receptors here all came from a man over 45 who received an inactivated influenza vaccine.

J is TRBJ2-5 and V is TRBV12-3 or TRBV12-4; TRBD1 might be the D (6 bases). CDR3 length: 15 residues. Trimming took off 1 base at V and 5 bases at J, with 14 bases between the two ends. DNA of the CDR3: TGTGCCAGCAGTTTAGTAGGAAACAGGGCCGAGACCCAGTACTTC. Its translation is CASSLVGNRAETQYF.

This clonotype was observed a handful of times. This chain joins TRBV12-3 or TRBV12-4 and TRBJ2-1; no firm D call. This CDR3 contains 12 residues. The V end lost 2 bases, the J end lost 9 bases, and 8 bases lay between the germline ends. CDR3 sequence (DNA): TGTGCCAGCAGTTTACAGCGCCTTGAGCAGTTCTTC. This gives the protein CASSLQRLEQFF.

This clonotype was counted at least ten times. The chain is built from TRBV29-1 and TRBJ2-7; D possibly uses TRBD1 or TRBD2 (5 bases each). Trimming shortened V by 6 bases and J by 1 base, and 13 bases separated the two germline ends. The germline V gene encodes CDR1 SQVTM and CDR2 ANQGSEA. CDR3 length: 13 residues. The CDR3 region is CSVRGTESYEQYF. The CDR3 coding sequence is TGCAGCGTCAGAGGGACGGAATCCTACGAGCAGTACTTC.

This clonotype was counted only a few times. The chain recombines TRBV29-1 with TRBJ2-1, with TRBD1 matching 7 bases. With V trimmed by 4 bases and J by 3 bases, 3 bases remained unmatched. This CDR3 region has 13 residues. Germline lookup yields CDR1 SQVTM and CDR2 ANQGSEA. The CDR3 DNA is TGCAGCGTTGGTGGGGACAGCTACAATGAGCAGTTCTTC. This encodes CSVGGDSYNEQFF.

The rearrangement links TRBV6-2 or TRBV6-3 to TRBJ2-7, with a weak D call TRBD1 (5 bases). Between the trimmed V and J ends, which lost 4 bases and 0 bases, there was a span of 16 bases. Germline CDR1 reads MNHEY; CDR2 reads SVGEGT. This CDR3 contains 16 residues. The CDR3 DNA sequence: TGTGCCAGCAGTTCTGACCTTCACGACAGCTCCTACGAGCAGTACTTC. It encodes CASSSDLHDSSYEQYF.

The chain couples TRBV11-2 to TRBJ2-1, with D possibly called TRBD1 or TRBD2 (5 bases each). The length of the CDR3 is 15 residues. Germline lookup yields CDR1 SGHAT and CDR2 FQNNGV. With 5 bases removed from V and 9 bases from J, the gap between germline ends came to 20 bases. CDR3 bases: TGTGCCAGCAGCCACAAGACAAGGTCAGGGAGTGAGCAGTTCTTC. Translating it yields CASSHKTRSGSEQFF.

This clonotype was seen a few times. The chain employs TRBV5-4 and TRBJ1-2, with 7 nucleotides matching TRBD1. With 3 bases clipped from V and 2 bases from J, the junction kept 1 base outside the gene matches. This CDR3 comprises 13 residues. Per germline, CDR1 SGHNT and CDR2 YYREEE (reference sequence). Here the CDR3 reads CASSWTGNYGYTF. In DNA form, the CDR3 reads TGTGCCAGCAGCTGGACAGGAAACTATGGCTACACCTTC.

This clonotype showed up just a few times. CDR3 protein: CASRQDRGAYEQYF. The CDR3 bases are TGTGCCAGCAGACAGGACAGGGGCGCCTACGAGCAGTACTTC. This sequence joins TRBV12-3 or TRBV12-4 and TRBJ2-7; 9 bases align to TRBD1. The junction had 5 bases not matched to a gene; V was cut back by 6 bases and J by 2 bases. This CDR3 contains 14 residues.

This clonotype was observed a few times. This rearrangement joins TRBV9 to TRBJ2-1; 8 bases match TRBD2. Trimming removed 3 bases from V and 9 bases from J; junction bases left unmatched: 11. Germline lookup yields CDR1 SGDLS and CDR2 YYNGEE. The CDR3 is made up of 15 amino acids. CDR3 amino acids: CASSGSGIKGGEQFF. The CDR3 nucleotides read TGTGCCAGCAGCGGTAGCGGGATCAAGGGGGGTGAGCAGTTCTTC.

This clonotype has only a few counts. The chain links TRBV12-3 or TRBV12-4 to TRBJ2-1, with unresolved D. The CDR3 runs 14 residues. V dropped 5 bases and J dropped 7 bases, with 15 bases sitting between them. The CDR3 region is CASSQQKVGNEQFF. The CDR3 region has the DNA TGTGCCAGCAGTCAGCAGAAGGTAGGGAATGAGCAGTTCTTC.

The chain uses TRBV4-1 and TRBJ1-2, with a tentative D call TRBD1 (5 bases). The CDR3 length is 15 residues. V was clipped by 1 base and J by 7 bases, with 16 bases between them. CDR1 is MGHRA, CDR2 YSYEKL, per germline. The CDR3, as DNA: TGCGCCAGCAGCCAAGCCGGACATTTCCTCGGTGGCTACACCTTC. Amino acid sequence: CASSQAGHFLGGYTF.

The chain uses TRBV6-2 or TRBV6-3 and TRBJ1-1; 10 bases are a match to TRBD1. Looked up from germline, CDR1 is MNHEY and CDR2 is SVGEGT. This CDR3 spans 17 amino acids. V shed 2 bases, J shed 5 bases, and the junction held 11 bases outside the gene matches. CDR3 DNA: TGTGCCAGCAGTTACGGACAGGGGGTGCGCCAGTGGACTGAAGCTTTCTTT. This encodes CASSYGQGVRQWTEAFF.

The chain recombines TRBV12-3 or TRBV12-4 with TRBJ1-6; tentative D call: TRBD1 (6 bases). This CDR3 has 14 amino acids. Between the trimmed V and J ends, which lost 5 bases and 4 bases, there was a span of 9 bases. The CDR3 region has the DNA TGTGCCAGCAGTCGTCAGGGGTATAATTCACCCCTCCACTTT. Its translation: CASSRQGYNSPLHF.

The sample holds a few counts of this clonotype. V is TRBV7-9 and J is TRBJ1-1, with D maybe TRBD1 (5 bases). CDR3 length: 14 amino acids. The germline V and J ends were trimmed by 3 bases and 3 bases, with 11 bases remaining between them. CDR1 and CDR2 (germline): SEHNR, FQNEAQ (reference sequence). The CDR3 coding sequence is TGTGCCAGCAGCTTCTCGGGGCTTGACACTGAAGCTTTCTTT. This translates into CASSFSGLDTEAFF.

Only a few counts were recorded for this clonotype. The V and J genes are TRBV12-3 or TRBV12-4 and TRBJ2-1, with 10 bases that match TRBD2. This CDR3 contains 15 residues. After removal of 1 base from V and 9 bases from J, the junction contained 6 bases not matched to a gene. In nucleotides, the CDR3 is TGTGCCAGCAGTTTAGGGCTAGCGGGGGCCCTTGAGCAGTTCTTC. Residues: CASSLGLAGALEQFF.

The chain combines TRBV3-1 with TRBJ1-1, with D unclear. From germline, CDR1 is LGHDT and CDR2 YNNKEL (reference sequence). The CDR3 covers 15 residues. Between the trimmed V and J ends, which lost 4 bases and 6 bases, there was a span of 18 bases. CDR3 residues: CASSRSPRRGAEAFF. The CDR3 DNA reads as TGTGCCAGCAGCCGGTCCCCCCGGAGAGGAGCTGAAGCTTTCTTT.